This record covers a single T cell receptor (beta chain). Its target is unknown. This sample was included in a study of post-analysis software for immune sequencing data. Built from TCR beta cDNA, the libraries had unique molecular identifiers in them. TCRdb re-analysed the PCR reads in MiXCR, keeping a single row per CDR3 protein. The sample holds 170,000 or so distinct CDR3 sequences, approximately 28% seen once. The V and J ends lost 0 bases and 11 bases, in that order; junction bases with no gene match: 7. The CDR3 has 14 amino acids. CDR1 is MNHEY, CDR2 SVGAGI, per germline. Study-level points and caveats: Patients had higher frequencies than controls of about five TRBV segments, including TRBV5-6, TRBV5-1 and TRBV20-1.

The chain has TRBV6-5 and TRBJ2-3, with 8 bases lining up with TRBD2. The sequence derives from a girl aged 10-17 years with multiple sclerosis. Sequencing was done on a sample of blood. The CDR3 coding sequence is TGTGCCAGCAGTTACTCCGCGGGACTAGGCATGCAGTATTTT. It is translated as CASSYSAGLGMQYF.